Presented here are 10 T cell receptor beta chains from one specimen sequenced in a study of technical replicates of blood from a handful of donors. Assay: immunoSEQ multiplex PCR; the TCRdb copy retains only in-frame clones and omits some. This table holds about 49,000 clones, more than 85% found once. Sequenced input: PBMCs. Receptors were obtained from a human donor in good health. Some clones in this sample may be carry-over from other donors' samples.

The chain uses TRBV7-2 and TRBJ2-2; the D gene is possibly TRBD2 (5 bases). Germline CDR1 SGHTA, CDR2 FQGNSA. There are 17 residues in the CDR3. The V end was cut by 1 base, the J end by 0 bases, with 12 bases between. CDR3 DNA: TGTGCCAGCAGCTTAGTTGGGTTCGGGGCGAACACCGGGGAGCTGTTTTTT. It specifies CASSLVGFGANTGELFF.

The J gene is TRBJ1-2, the V gene TRBV30, with unresolved D. The CDR3 has 14 residues. The germline V gene encodes CDR1 GTSNPN and CDR2 SVGIG (reference sequence). The germline V and J ends were trimmed by 0 bases and 1 base, with 9 bases remaining between them. CDR3 DNA: TGTGCCTGGAGTGTACATGTCAGTAACTATGGCTACACCTTC. It encodes CAWSVHVSNYGYTF.

V gene TRBV7-8 combines with J gene TRBJ2-7, with D perhaps TRBD2 (5 bases). The germline CDR1 and CDR2 sequences are SGHVS and FQNEAQ. V lost 2 bases, J lost 2 bases, and 10 bases lay in between. This CDR3 is built from 14 residues. The CDR3 protein is CASSLRGNPYEQYF. In DNA form, the CDR3 reads TGTGCCAGCAGCTTAAGAGGGAACCCCTACGAGCAGTACTTC.

The chain is built from TRBV5-1 and TRBJ2-1; 7 bases line up with TRBD1. This CDR3 has 15 residues. Germline CDR1 reads SGHRS; CDR2 reads YFSETQ. Losses at the gene ends were 2 bases for V and 1 base for J; bases not matched to a gene: 3. The CDR3 DNA reads TGCGCCAGCAGCTTTAGGGGGCAGTCCTACAATGAGCAGTTCTTC. Encoded protein: CASSFRGQSYNEQFF.

The gene calls are TRBV7-9 and TRBJ2-3, with 7 positions matching TRBD2. The CDR3 extends over 16 amino acids. The J segment lost 6 bases and the V segment lost 6 bases, leaving 15 bases of the junction unmatched. From germline, CDR1 is SEHNR and CDR2 FQNEAQ (reference sequence). The CDR3: CASRSFGGGPVDTQYF. The CDR3 coding sequence is TGTGCCAGCAGGTCGTTTGGGGGAGGGCCTGTCGATACGCAGTATTTT. The variable domain in full, completed from reference TRBV7-9 and TRBJ2-3, reads DTGVSQNPRHKITKRGQNVTFRCDPISEHNRLYWYRQTLGQGPEFLTYFQNEAQLEKSRLLSDRFSAERPKGSFSTLEIQRTEQGDSAMYLCASRSFGGGPVDTQYFGPGTRLTVL.

V gene TRBV7-2 combines with J gene TRBJ2-1; 7 nucleotides line up with TRBD2. The germline V gene encodes CDR1 SGHTA and CDR2 FQGNSA. The CDR3 runs 14 residues. With V trimmed by 8 bases and J by 0 bases, 4 bases remained unmatched. The CDR3 region has the DNA TGTGCCAGCTTCAGCGGGAACTCCTACAATGAGCAGTTCTTC. Translation: CASFSGNSYNEQFF.

The gene calls are TRBV20-1 and TRBJ2-1, with unresolved D. CDR1 and CDR2 from the germline V gene are DFQATT and SNEGSKA (reference sequence). The ends were cut back, 0 bases at V and 12 bases at J, with 9 bases in the middle. The CDR3 is made up of 11 amino acids. The CDR3 sequence: CSARDGWRQFF. The CDR3 DNA follows: TGCAGTGCTAGAGATGGCTGGAGGCAGTTCTTC.

The rearrangement joins TRBV19 to TRBJ2-7, with TRBD1 identical over 8 bases. The germline CDR1 and CDR2 sequences are LNHDA and SQIVND (reference sequence). With V trimmed by 6 bases and J by 4 bases, 11 bases remained unmatched. This CDR3 has 15 residues. CDR3 amino acids: CASSQTGGSTYEQYF. The DNA for the CDR3 is TGTGCCAGTAGCCAAACAGGGGGGAGTACTTACGAGCAGTACTTC.

The chain couples TRBV6-5 to TRBJ2-7; 11 bases fit TRBD2. The junction had 4 bases not matched to a gene; V was cut back by 2 bases and J by 1 base. CDR1 and CDR2 from the germline V gene are MNHEY and SVGAGI. This CDR3 is 16 amino acids long. The CDR3: CASSYLPSGGSYEQYF. The CDR3 DNA reads as TGTGCCAGCAGTTACCTCCCTAGCGGGGGGTCCTACGAGCAGTACTTC.

The CDR3 reads CASSHAGGSSYNEQFF. CDR3 sequence (DNA): TGTGCCAGCAGCCACGCCGGGGGGAGCTCCTACAATGAGCAGTTCTTC. This chain uses TRBV14 with TRBJ2-1; 7 bases align to TRBD2. V gave up 3 bases and J gave up 0 bases; unmatched junction bases: 5. The CDR3 runs 16 residues. Germline CDR1 reads SGHDN; CDR2 reads FVKESK.